This TCR beta chain came from a study of blood T cell repertoires in COVID-19. Background on the study: Specimens from acute and convalescent COVID-19 originated in the United States, Italy and Spain. T cells, B-cell-depleted T cells, or PBMCs provided the cDNA or gDNA that served as material.

In the authors' workflow: The assay estimated nucleated cells by amplifying reference gene primers. Assay used: immunoSEQ multiplex PCR; TCRdb lists only in-frame clones, some missing. V and J calls and clone size are copied from that table; D and trimming were computed from the DNA. This sample yields 150,000 to 160,000 clones, of which about four fifths are seen a single time; about 0.5% belongs to the top ten. CDR3 length: 12 amino acids. Germline CDR1 and CDR2: MDHEN and SYDVKM. The V end was cut by 6 bases, the J end by 0 bases, with 6 bases between. The rearrangement links TRBV28 to TRBJ2-7, with D possibly TRBD2 on 6 matching bases. The TCR sequence derives from a man aged 55 to 69 with acute or convalescent COVID-19. Sequenced input: peripheral blood. DNA of the CDR3: TGTGCCAGCAGCGGGAGCTCCTACGAGCAGTACTTC. Its translation: CASSGSSYEQYF.